This TCR beta chain came from a study of cytomegalovirus exposure and HLA in healthy donors. PCR employed 60 Vbeta and 13 Jbeta primers. Assay: immunoSEQ multiplex PCR; the TCRdb copy retains only in-frame clones and omits some. Altogether over 75,000 clones are present, 65% to 80% being singletons, with the ten largest covering over 15%. Study results and limitations: In a later analysis, DRB1 alleles had the most associated TCRs; HLA-C alleles the fewest. Researchers catalogued roughly 150 TCR beta chains as cytomegalovirus-associated. Prior analysis indicated that the majority of TCR beta V segments exhibited productivity approximately 87% or approximately 30% of the time. Most CMV-associated TCR beta chains appeared HLA-restricted in a later analysis.

This CDR3 is 14 amino acids long. Germline CDR1 reads SGHNT; CDR2 reads YYREEE (reference sequence). V lost 5 bases, J lost 4 bases, and 8 bases stayed unmatched. With regard to this clone: Its antigen is not identified.

Sample: PBMCs. V gene TRBV5-4 combines with J gene TRBJ2-5, with TRBD2 matching 7 bases. This TCR came from a man between 60 and 75 years old in good health and CMV-seropositive. Here the CDR3 reads CASREAGWGETQYF. For the CDR3, the DNA is TGTGCCAGCAGGGAAGCGGGGTGGGGAGAGACCCAGTACTTC.